This T cell receptor beta chain was recorded in a study of tumor and adjacent non-tumor tissue in lung cancer. Study-wide findings and caveats: Top 100 clones took a larger repertoire share in normal lung. Higher tumor TCR diversity was associated with shorter survival.

No cell sorting was done before RNA was extracted from the tissue. Donors were chemotherapy-naive, newly diagnosed lung cancer surgical patients in China, August–late 2014. A modified ARM-PCR protocol with three rounds of nested PCR amplified TCRbeta. TCRdb re-called the multiplex PCR reads through MiXCR, storing one row per CDR3 protein. The repertoire holds about 93,000 distinct CDR3 sequences, around 71% seen once, with roughly 18% in the top ten. The CDR3 runs to 14 residues. Germline V gene lookup returns CDR1 DFQATT and CDR2 SNEGSKA (reference sequence). Unmatched junction bases numbered 8, after V lost 4 bases and J lost 6 bases. Note on this clonotype: As yet, its antigen is unknown. A much more abundant neighbour one base away suggests this may be a read error.

The V gene is TRBV20-1, the J gene TRBJ2-1; 8 nucleotides match TRBD1. The TCR comes from a man aged 60 to 75 with non-small cell lung cancer. The sample was lung tumor tissue. The CDR3 sequence is CSATRQGPFNEQFF. CDR3 DNA: TGCAGTGCTACAAGACAGGGGCCCTTCAATGAGCAGTTCTTC.